These T cell receptor beta chains were read from a single sample in a study of neoadjuvant anti-PD-1 for oral cavity cancer. Here immunoSEQ multiplex PCR was the method, and the copy in TCRdb shows in-frame clones only, minus some. The profile shows around 60,000 clones, approximately 80% of them singletons. This material consisted of PBMCs, taken before nivolumab (anti-PD-1) treatment. These receptors all come from a person between 40 and 85 years old with oral cavity squamous cell carcinoma. The CDR3 runs from the conserved cysteine through the conserved F or W. A D gene is named only where the DNA matches it firmly. Clone size is stated in some rows and not others, as once, few, many or a class when expanded.

V	D	J	size	DNA	CDR3
TRBV28	-	TRBJ2-7	few	TGTGCCAGCAGTGCCCCCGCACAGGCCTACGAGCAGTACTTC	CASSAPAQAYEQYF
TRBV7-8	-	TRBJ1-5	-	TGTGCCAGCAGCTTAGCTTCGGGCAGCTATCAGCCCCAGCATTTT	CASSLASGSYQPQHF
TRBV7-2	-	TRBJ1-4	-	TGTGCCAGCAGCTCGCTCATTAATGAAAAACTGTTTTTT	CASSSLINEKLFF
TRBV27	-	TRBJ1-5	-	TGTGCCAGCAAGGGAGTCAATCAGCCCCAGCATTTT	CASKGVNQPQHF
TRBV7-9	-	TRBJ1-1	-	TGTGCCAGCAGCCGAACCTCCAGGGAAGCTTTCTTT	CASSRTSREAFF
TRBV2	-	TRBJ2-5	-	TGTGCCAGCCAACGGTTCCAAGAGACCCAGTACTTC	CASQRFQETQYF
TRBV4-2	TRBD2	TRBJ2-5	-	TGTGCCAGCAGGCCATTAGCGGGGGGCCAAGAGACCCAGTACTTC	CASRPLAGGQETQYF
TRBV29-1	TRBD1	TRBJ1-2	-	TGCAGCGTTGGGGGACAGGGACGCGGCTACACCTTC	CSVGGQGRGYTF
TRBV5-4	-	TRBJ2-1	-	TGTGCCAGCAGCTTGGGGGGGACCACCCTCTACAATGAGCAGTTCTTC	CASSLGGTTLYNEQFF
TRBV11-3	-	TRBJ2-2	once	TGTGCCAGCAGCTTAGAAGGAACGAACACCGGGGAGCTGTTTTTT	CASSLEGTNTGELFF
TRBV5-4	-	TRBJ1-4	once	TGTGCCAGCAGCTTAGAGGGTGCAACTAATGAAAAACTGTTTTTT	CASSLEGATNEKLFF
TRBV10-3	-	TRBJ2-1	-	TGTGCCATCAGTGAGTCAGTCAATGAGCAGTTCTTC	CAISESVNEQFF
TRBV11-2	-	TRBJ2-1	-	TGTGCCAGCAGCTTTAAAATCAGAGGTGAGCAGTTCTTC	CASSFKIRGEQFF
TRBV1	-	TRBJ2-3	-	TGCACCAGCAGCCAAAGGTTTAACGGGGGCCCAGATACGCAGTATTTT	CTSSQRFNGGPDTQYF
TRBV6-5	TRBD1	TRBJ2-3	-	TGTGCCAGCAGTCGGGACAGGGGGTCAGATACGCAGTATTTT	CASSRDRGSDTQYF
TRBV9	-	TRBJ2-2	-	TGTGCCAGCAGCCGGACCCAAGGGTCGAACACCGGGGAGCTGTTTTTT	CASSRTQGSNTGELFF
TRBV21-1	-	TRBJ2-7	few	TGTGCCAGCAGCGGGTCGGATTACGAGCAGTACTTC	CASSGSDYEQYF
TRBV20-1	-	TRBJ1-1	medium-sized	TGCAGTGCAGCAAACTTAGAAGCTTTCTTT	CSAANLEAFF
TRBV6-1	TRBD1	TRBJ2-7	once	TGTGCCAGCGGGTCGAGACAGGGAAGTAACTACGAGCAGTACTTC	CASGSRQGSNYEQYF
TRBV5-1	TRBD2	TRBJ2-1	-	TGCGCCAGCAACCAACTAGCGGGGACTACCTACAATGAGCAGTTCTTC	CASNQLAGTTYNEQFF
TRBV28	-	TRBJ2-7	-	TGTGCCAGCAGTTTGGCAGGGTTTCCCTACGAGCAGTACTTC	CASSLAGFPYEQYF
TRBV7-2	-	TRBJ1-2	-	TGTGCCAGCAGCCGGGGGGATGGCTACACCTTC	CASSRGDGYTF
TRBV4-2	TRBD2	TRBJ2-3	-	TGTGCCAGCAGCCAAGAATCTTCTTTCTGGAGCGGGGGGATAGATACGCAGTATTTT	CASSQESSFWSGGIDTQYF
TRBV18	TRBD1	TRBJ1-2	-	TGTGCCAGCTCTGAGGGGGCTGGTAGTTATGGCTACACCTTC	CASSEGAGSYGYTF
TRBV11-3	TRBD2	TRBJ2-1	-	TGTGCCAGCAGCTCTCCTCCGAGCGGGGCGGCCTACAATGAGCAGTTCTTC	CASSSPPSGAAYNEQFF
TRBV10-3	TRBD1	TRBJ2-1	-	TGTGCCATCAGTGGGACAGGAGCCTACAATGAGCAGTTCTTC	CAISGTGAYNEQFF
TRBV7-9	-	TRBJ1-2	-	TGTGCCAGCAGCCGGCCGGGACGGAAGGTTTATGGCTACACCTTC	CASSRPGRKVYGYTF
TRBV4-1	-	TRBJ1-6	-	TGCGCCAGCAGCAGATCTGGGGATAATTCACCCCTCCACTTT	CASSRSGDNSPLHF
TRBV4-1	-	TRBJ2-7	-	TGCGCCAAGAGGGGGGCTCACTACGAGCAGTACTTC	CAKRGAHYEQYF
TRBV9	-	TRBJ2-3	few	TGTGCCAGCAGCGTAGATAGCGGAAGACTCACAGATACGCAGTATTTT	CASSVDSGRLTDTQYF
TRBV6-5	-	TRBJ2-1	-	TGTGCCAGCAGCCTTAGCGGAGCCTTCTACAATGAGCAGTTCTTC	CASSLSGAFYNEQFF
TRBV4-2	-	TRBJ2-3	-	TGTGCCAGCAGCCAAGGTCTAGCCTCAGGACTTACGCAGTATTTT	CASSQGLASGLTQYF
TRBV14	TRBD2	TRBJ2-7	-	TGTGCCAGCAGCTTACCGGGACTAGCGGGACTATACTACGAGCAGTACTTC	CASSLPGLAGLYYEQYF
TRBV28	-	TRBJ1-2	-	TGTGCCAGCAGACTAACCCCAGGCCTTGAGGACTACACCTTC	CASRLTPGLEDYTF
TRBV6-1	TRBD1	TRBJ1-5	-	TGTGCCAGCAGTGAAGCGGCGGCAGGGGGCAGGAGCAATCAGCCCCAGCATTTT	CASSEAAAGGRSNQPQHF
TRBV5-6	TRBD1	TRBJ1-6	-	TGTGCCAGCAGCTTGCGACAGGGGGTTCGACATTCACCCCTCCACTTT	CASSLRQGVRHSPLHF
TRBV6-1	TRBD1	TRBJ2-4	-	TGTGCCAGCAGAGCCGACAGGGGGGACAAAAACATTCAGTACTTC	CASRADRGDKNIQYF
TRBV6-6	TRBD1	TRBJ1-2	few	TGTGCCAGCAGGCCCAGGGGGCAGAACTATGGCTACACCTTC	CASRPRGQNYGYTF
TRBV6-1	-	TRBJ2-7	-	TGTGCCAGCAGTGAGCACTCCTCTAATCAAGAGCAGTACTTC	CASSEHSSNQEQYF
TRBV7-7	-	TRBJ2-1	-	TGTGCTAGCAGCTTAGGCACTCCTGGCGTCGGCAATGAGCAGTTCTTC	CASSLGTPGVGNEQFF
TRBV5-1	TRBD1	TRBJ2-2	-	TGCGCCAGCAGCTTGGGTGGGACAGCAAACACCGGGGAGCTGTTTTTT	CASSLGGTANTGELFF
TRBV5-1	TRBD1	TRBJ1-1	-	TGCGCCAGCAGCAAACAGGGGGCTGAAGCTTTCTTT	CASSKQGAEAFF